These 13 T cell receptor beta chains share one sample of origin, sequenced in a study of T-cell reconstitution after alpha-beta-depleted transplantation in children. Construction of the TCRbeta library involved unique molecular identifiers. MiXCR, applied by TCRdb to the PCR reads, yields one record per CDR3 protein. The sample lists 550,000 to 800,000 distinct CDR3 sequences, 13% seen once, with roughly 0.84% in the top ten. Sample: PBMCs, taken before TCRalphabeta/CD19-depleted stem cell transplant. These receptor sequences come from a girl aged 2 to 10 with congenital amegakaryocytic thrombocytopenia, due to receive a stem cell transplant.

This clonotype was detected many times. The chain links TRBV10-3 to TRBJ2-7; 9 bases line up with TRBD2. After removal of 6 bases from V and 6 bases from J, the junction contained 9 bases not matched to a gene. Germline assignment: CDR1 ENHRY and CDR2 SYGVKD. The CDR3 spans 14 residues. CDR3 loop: CAISSSGNRGEQYF. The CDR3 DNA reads TGTGCCATCAGCTCTAGCGGGAACCGGGGCGAGCAGTACTTC.

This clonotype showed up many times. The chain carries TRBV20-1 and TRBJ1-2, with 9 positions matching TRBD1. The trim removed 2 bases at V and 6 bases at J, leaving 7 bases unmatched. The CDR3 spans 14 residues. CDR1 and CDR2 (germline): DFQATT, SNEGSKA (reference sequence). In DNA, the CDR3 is TGCAGTGCTAGACCCGGGACAGGGAACCATGGCTACACCTTC. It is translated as CSARPGTGNHGYTF.

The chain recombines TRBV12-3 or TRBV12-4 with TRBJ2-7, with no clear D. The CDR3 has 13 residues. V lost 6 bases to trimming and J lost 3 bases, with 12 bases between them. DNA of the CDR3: TGTGCCAGCAGCCCGTATAGGAACTACGAGCAGTACTTC. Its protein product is CASSPYRNYEQYF.

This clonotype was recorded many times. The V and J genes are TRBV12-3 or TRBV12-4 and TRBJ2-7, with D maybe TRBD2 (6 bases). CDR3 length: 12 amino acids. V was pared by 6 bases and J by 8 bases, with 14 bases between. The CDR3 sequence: CASSLRDFKQYF. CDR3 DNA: TGTGCCAGCAGCCTCCGGGACTTCAAGCAGTACTTC.

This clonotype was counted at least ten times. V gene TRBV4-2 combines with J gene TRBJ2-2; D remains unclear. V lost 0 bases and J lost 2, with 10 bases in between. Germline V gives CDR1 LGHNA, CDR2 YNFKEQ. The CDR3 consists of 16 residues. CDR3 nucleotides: TGTGCCAGCAGCCAAGATCGGGTCAAAAACACCGGGGAGCTGTTTTTT. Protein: CASSQDRVKNTGELFF.

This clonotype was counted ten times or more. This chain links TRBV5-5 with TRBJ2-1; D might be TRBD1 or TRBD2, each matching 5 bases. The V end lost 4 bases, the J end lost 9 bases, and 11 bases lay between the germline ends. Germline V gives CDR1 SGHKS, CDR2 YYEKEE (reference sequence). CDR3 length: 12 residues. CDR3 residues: CASSVPGGEQFF. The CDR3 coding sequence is TGTGCCAGCAGCGTCCCTGGGGGTGAGCAGTTCTTC.

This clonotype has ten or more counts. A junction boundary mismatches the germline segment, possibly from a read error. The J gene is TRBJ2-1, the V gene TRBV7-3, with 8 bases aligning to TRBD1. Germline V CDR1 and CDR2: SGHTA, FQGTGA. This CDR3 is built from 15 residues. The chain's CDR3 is CASSPGGYSSNEQFF. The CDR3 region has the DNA TGTGCCAGCAGCCCAGGGGGCTATTCCTCCAATGAGCAGTTCTTC.

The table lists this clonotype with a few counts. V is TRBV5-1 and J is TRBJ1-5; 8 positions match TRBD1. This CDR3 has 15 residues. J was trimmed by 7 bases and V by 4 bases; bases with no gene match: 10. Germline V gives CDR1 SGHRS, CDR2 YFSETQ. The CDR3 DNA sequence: TGCGCCAGCAGCCCAGGACAGGGCGGTAGCCAGCCCCAGCATTTT. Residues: CASSPGQGGSQPQHF.

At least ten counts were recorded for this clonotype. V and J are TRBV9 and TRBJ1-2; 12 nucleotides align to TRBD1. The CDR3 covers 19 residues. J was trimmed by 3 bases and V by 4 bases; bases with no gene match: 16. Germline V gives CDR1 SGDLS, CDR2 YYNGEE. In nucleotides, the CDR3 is TGTGCCAGCAGCCTGCGTCCCGGGACAGGGGGCCGTCACTACTATGGCTACACCTTC. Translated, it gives CASSLRPGTGGRHYYGYTF.

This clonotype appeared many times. The CDR3 DNA follows: TGCAGTGCAAGTAGGACACAAAGAGCCTACGAGCAGTACTTC. Protein product: CSASRTQRAYEQYF. The V gene is TRBV20-1, the J gene TRBJ2-7, with D possibly TRBD1 on 5 matching bases. CDR1 DFQATT and CDR2 SNEGSKA come from the germline V gene (reference sequence). Trimming took 6 bases from V and 2 from J, leaving 17 bases between them. The CDR3 is made up of 14 amino acids.

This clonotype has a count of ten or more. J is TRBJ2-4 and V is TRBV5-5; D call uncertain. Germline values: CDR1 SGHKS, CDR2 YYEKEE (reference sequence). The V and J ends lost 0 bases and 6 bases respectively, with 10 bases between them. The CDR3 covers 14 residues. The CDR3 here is CASSLVTETNIQYF. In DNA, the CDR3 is TGTGCCAGCAGCTTGGTCACAGAAACAAACATTCAGTACTTC.

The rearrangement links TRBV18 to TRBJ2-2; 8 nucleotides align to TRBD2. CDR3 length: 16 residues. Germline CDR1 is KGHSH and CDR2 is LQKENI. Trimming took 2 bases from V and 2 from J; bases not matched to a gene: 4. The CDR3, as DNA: TGTGCCAGCTCACCAGCTAGCGGGCTCAACACCGGGGAGCTGTTTTTT. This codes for CASSPASGLNTGELFF.

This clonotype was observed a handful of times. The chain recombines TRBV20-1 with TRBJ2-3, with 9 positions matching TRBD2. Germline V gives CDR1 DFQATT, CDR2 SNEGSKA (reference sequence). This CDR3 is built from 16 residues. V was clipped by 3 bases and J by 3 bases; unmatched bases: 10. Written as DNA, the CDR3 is TGCAGTGCTAGGGTACATAGCGGGAGTACGACAGATACGCAGTATTTT. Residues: CSARVHSGSTTDTQYF.